Listed below are T cell receptor beta chains from one sample, sequenced in a study of blood T cells in healthy people across ages. Via MiXCR, TCRdb re-called the 5' RACE reads, giving one row per CDR3 protein. The table records over a million distinct CDR3 sequences, roughly 59% of them present only once. The sequenced material came from blood. All receptors come from a man between 18 and 35 years old in good health. The CDR3 runs from the conserved cysteine through the conserved F or W. Fields, in order: V gene, clone size, D gene, J gene, CDR3 protein, CDR3 DNA. A D gene is named only where the DNA matches it firmly. Where a row states a size, it is once, few, many or the class of an expanded clone; other rows omit it.

TRBV12-3/TRBV12-4,-,TRBD1,TRBJ2-2,CASSFGQGRNTGELFF,TGTGCCAGCAGTTTCGGACAGGGGAGGAACACCGGGGAGCTGTTTTTT
TRBV27,-,-,TRBJ1-3,CASRGMPGNTIYF,TGTGCCAGCCGCGGGATGCCTGGAAACACCATATATTTT
TRBV11-2,-,-,TRBJ2-2,CASLRRGGELFF,TGTGCCAGCCTTCGACGTGGCGGGGAGCTGTTTTTT
TRBV21-1,-,-,TRBJ1-2,CASSSRDRGDLKGYTF,TGTGCCAGCAGCAGCCGGGACAGGGGAGATTTGAAGGGCTACACCTTC
TRBV20-1,-,-,TRBJ2-1,CSARADYNEQFF,TGCAGTGCTAGAGCCGACTACAATGAGCAGTTCTTC
TRBV29-1,-,-,TRBJ2-2,CSVRTGTGELFF,TGCAGCGTTAGAACAGGGACCGGGGAGCTGTTTTTT
TRBV20-1,few,TRBD1,TRBJ1-6,CSARDGTGDGSPLHF,TGCAGTGCTAGAGACGGGACAGGGGACGGTTCACCCCTCCACTTT
TRBV29-1,-,-,TRBJ2-3,CSVDSQGTDTQYF,TGCAGCGTTGATAGTCAGGGGACAGATACGCAGTATTTT
TRBV4-1,few,-,TRBJ2-7,CASSLSQGESYEQYF,TGCGCCAGCAGCCTAAGTCAAGGGGAGTCCTACGAGCAGTACTTC
TRBV27,few,TRBD2,TRBJ2-5,CASSLLGTSGSGAYQETQYF,TGTGCCAGCAGTTTATTGGGGACTAGCGGGAGTGGCGCGTACCAAGAGACCCAGTACTTC
TRBV6-5,-,-,TRBJ2-5,CASSYSGTPQETQYF,TGTGCCAGCAGTTACTCAGGGACTCCACAAGAGACCCAGTACTTC
TRBV7-2,-,TRBD2,TRBJ2-7,CASSLDGGRDEQYF,TGTGCCAGCAGCTTGGACGGGGGGAGGGACGAGCAGTACTTC
TRBV20-1,-,TRBD2,TRBJ2-5,CSADQTSGEQETQYF,TGCAGTGCTGACCAGACTAGCGGGGAGCAAGAGACCCAGTACTTC
TRBV7-9,-,-,TRBJ1-2,CASSSSDNGYTF,TGTGCCAGCAGCTCCTCGGACAATGGCTACACCTTC
TRBV11-3,-,-,TRBJ1-2,CASSSREDYGYTF,TGTGCCAGCAGCTCCCGGGAAGACTATGGCTACACCTTC
TRBV19,-,-,TRBJ1-2,CASSGIDINYGYTF,TGTGCCAGTAGTGGAATCGACATTAACTATGGCTACACCTTC
TRBV25-1,-,TRBD1,TRBJ2-1,CASSGGTGYNEQFF,TGTGCCAGCAGTGGCGGGACAGGCTACAATGAGCAGTTCTTC
TRBV5-5,-,TRBD1,TRBJ2-7,CASSSQDRGYEQYF,TGTGCCAGCAGCTCTCAAGACAGGGGCTACGAGCAGTACTTC
TRBV20-1,-,-,TRBJ2-5,CSAREWTEETQYF,TGCAGTGCTAGAGAATGGACGGAAGAGACCCAGTACTTC
TRBV20-1,-,TRBD1,TRBJ1-5,CSARDRKNQPQHF,TGCAGTGCCCGGGACAGAAAAAATCAGCCCCAGCATTTT
TRBV20-1,few,TRBD1,TRBJ2-7,CSARARTGGLYEQYF,TGCAGTGCTAGAGCCCGGACAGGGGGTCTTTACGAGCAGTACTTC
TRBV7-8,few,-,TRBJ1-1,CASSSQRENTEAFF,TGTGCCAGCAGCTCACAGCGGGAGAACACTGAAGCTTTCTTT
TRBV7-2,-,-,TRBJ2-7,CASSVVRSYEQYF,TGTGCCAGCAGCGTAGTTCGTTCCTACGAGCAGTACTTC
TRBV6-1,many,-,TRBJ2-5,CASRMGDHQETQYF,TGTGCCAGCAGGATGGGGGACCACCAAGAGACCCAGTACTTC
TRBV5-1,-,-,TRBJ2-7,CASSLEVGPYEQYF,TGCGCCAGCAGCTTGGAAGTAGGGCCCTACGAGCAGTACTTC
TRBV28,-,-,TRBJ2-7,CASSLPITKPTYEQYF,TGTGCCAGCAGTCTACCAATAACGAAACCAACCTACGAGCAGTACTTC
TRBV4-1,-,-,TRBJ2-7,CASSPSLGGGENEQYF,TGCGCCAGCAGCCCAAGTCTAGGCGGGGGCGAAAACGAGCAGTACTTC
TRBV21-1,-,-,TRBJ1-4,CPSMEDNEKLFF,TGTCCCAGCATGGAGGATAATGAAAAACTGTTTTTT
TRBV20-1,-,TRBD1,TRBJ2-1,CSARVMTGISYNEQFF,TGCAGTGCTAGAGTTATGACAGGGATCTCCTACAATGAGCAGTTCTTC
TRBV20-1,-,-,TRBJ2-7,CSARDGQDTYEQYF,TGCAGTGCTAGAGATGGGCAGGACACCTACGAGCAGTACTTC
TRBV7-2,-,-,TRBJ2-5,CASSLGGSLPPGETQYF,TGTGCCAGCAGCTTAGGGGGGTCGCTTCCGCCGGGCGAGACCCAGTACTTC
TRBV28,-,TRBD1,TRBJ2-7,CASSLRQGQVYEQYF,TGTGCCAGCAGTTTACGTCAGGGACAGGTCTACGAGCAGTACTTC
TRBV20-1,few,TRBD2,TRBJ2-3,CSARTTPQQRGGRRDTQYF,TGCAGTGCTAGAACCACTCCACAACAACGGGGGGGCCGAAGAGATACGCAGTATTTT
TRBV7-2,-,-,TRBJ2-7,CASSLSVGPYEQYF,TGTGCCAGCAGCTTGAGTGTAGGCCCCTACGAGCAGTACTTC
TRBV27,-,-,TRBJ2-7,CASRPFRGDVYEQYF,TGTGCCAGCAGACCCTTCAGGGGGGATGTCTACGAGCAGTACTTC
TRBV12-3/TRBV12-4,-,-,TRBJ1-5,CASSLNSLNQPQHF,TGTGCCAGCAGTTTAAACAGCCTCAATCAGCCCCAGCATTTT
TRBV4-1,-,TRBD2,TRBJ2-3,CASSQTPPGLAGGGSTDTQYF,TGCGCCAGCAGCCAAACCCCTCCGGGACTAGCGGGAGGGGGGAGCACAGATACGCAGTATTTT
TRBV29-1,-,-,TRBJ1-1,CSVEDLVTSPAFF,TGCAGCGTTGAAGATCTGGTCACTTCCCCAGCTTTCTTT
TRBV4-1,-,-,TRBJ2-5,CASSHSPFRDRQETQYF,TGCGCCAGCAGCCACAGCCCTTTCCGGGACCGCCAAGAGACCCAGTACTTC
TRBV20-1,-,-,TRBJ1-2,CSARDLRTHPYGYTF,TGCAGTGCTAGAGATCTGCGGACGCACCCGTATGGCTACACCTTC
TRBV11-2,-,TRBD1,TRBJ2-1,CASSPRGTGYNEQFF,TGTGCCAGCAGTCCCCGAGGGACAGGTTACAATGAGCAGTTCTTC
TRBV7-9,-,TRBD1,TRBJ1-1,CASTRTGGESSEAFF,TGTGCCAGCACACGGACAGGGGGCGAAAGCTCTGAAGCTTTCTTT
TRBV5-1,few,TRBD1,TRBJ1-2,CASSTGQGADTYGYTF,TGCGCCAGCAGCACAGGACAGGGGGCTGATACCTATGGCTACACCTTC
TRBV11-2,few,-,TRBJ2-1,CASSLDLSYNEQFF,TGTGCCAGCAGCTTAGACCTCTCTTACAATGAGCAGTTCTTC
TRBV3-1,-,-,TRBJ2-5,CASRDVETQYF,TGTGCCAGCAGGGACGTGGAGACCCAGTACTTC
TRBV7-2,-,TRBD2,TRBJ2-7,CATSVTSGTYEQYF,TGTGCGACAAGCGTTACTAGCGGGACCTACGAGCAGTACTTC
TRBV27,once,TRBD1,TRBJ2-5,CASSFQGAEVTQYF,TGTGCCAGCAGTTTTCAGGGGGCAGAGGTGACCCAGTACTTC
TRBV28,-,-,TRBJ2-7,CASSGKVGVVPYEQYF,TGTGCCAGCAGTGGTAAGGTAGGGGTGGTCCCCTACGAGCAGTACTTC
TRBV20-1,-,-,TRBJ2-7,CSASNLRTFYEQYF,TGCAGTGCCTCGAATTTACGGACCTTTTACGAGCAGTACTTC
TRBV6-2/TRBV6-3,once,-,TRBJ2-7,CASSYARREQYF,TGTGCCAGCAGTTATGCCAGGAGGGAGCAGTACTTC
TRBV7-2,-,TRBD2,TRBJ2-1,CASSYRLAEQFF,TGTGCCAGCAGCTACAGACTAGCTGAGCAGTTCTTC
TRBV6-2/TRBV6-3,-,-,TRBJ2-7,CASSYGYREYEQYF,TGTGCCAGCAGTTACGGTTACAGAGAATACGAGCAGTACTTC
TRBV12-3/TRBV12-4,-,-,TRBJ2-5,CASLYGRGMGQETQYF,TGTGCCAGCCTATATGGACGGGGGATGGGACAAGAGACCCAGTACTTC
TRBV29-1,few,-,TRBJ2-5,CSAGGTEEEQYF,TGCAGCGCCGGCGGGACAGAAGAGGAGCAGTACTTC